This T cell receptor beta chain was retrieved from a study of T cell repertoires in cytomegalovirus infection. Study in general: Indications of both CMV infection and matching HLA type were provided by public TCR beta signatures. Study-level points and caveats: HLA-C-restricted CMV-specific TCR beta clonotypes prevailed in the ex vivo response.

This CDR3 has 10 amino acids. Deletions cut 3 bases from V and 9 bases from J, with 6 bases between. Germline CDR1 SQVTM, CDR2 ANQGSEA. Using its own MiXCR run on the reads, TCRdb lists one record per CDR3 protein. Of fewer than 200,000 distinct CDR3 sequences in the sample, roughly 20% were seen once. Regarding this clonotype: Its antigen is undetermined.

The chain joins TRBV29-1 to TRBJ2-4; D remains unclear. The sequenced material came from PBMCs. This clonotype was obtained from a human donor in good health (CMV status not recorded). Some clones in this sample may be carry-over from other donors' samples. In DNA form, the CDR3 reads TGCAGCGTTGAGTTTGGCATTCAGTACTTC. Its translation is CSVEFGIQYF.